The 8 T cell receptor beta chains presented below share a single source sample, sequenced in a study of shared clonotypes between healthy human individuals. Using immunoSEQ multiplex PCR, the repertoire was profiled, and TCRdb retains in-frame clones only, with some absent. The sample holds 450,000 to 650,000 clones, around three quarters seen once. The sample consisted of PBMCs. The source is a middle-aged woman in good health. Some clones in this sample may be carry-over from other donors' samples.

The chain's CDR3 is CASRDRGLGEQFF. The CDR3 DNA is TGTGCCAGCCGGGACAGGGGCCTGGGTGAGCAGTTCTTC. V gene TRBV6-6 combines with J gene TRBJ2-1; the match to TRBD1 covers 10 bases. Germline assignment: CDR1 MNHNY and CDR2 SVGAGI (reference sequence). Losses at the gene ends were 8 bases for V and 9 bases for J; bases not matched to a gene: 7. The CDR3 has 13 amino acids.

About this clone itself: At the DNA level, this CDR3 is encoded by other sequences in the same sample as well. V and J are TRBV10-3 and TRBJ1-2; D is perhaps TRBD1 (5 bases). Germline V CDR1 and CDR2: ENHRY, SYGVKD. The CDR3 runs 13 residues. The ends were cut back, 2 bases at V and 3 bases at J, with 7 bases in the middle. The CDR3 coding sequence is TGTGCCATCAGTGAGGACAGAGACTATGGCTACACCTTC. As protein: CAISEDRDYGYTF.

The CDR3 region is CASSFQGQGGELFF. As DNA, the CDR3 is TGTGCCAGCAGTTTCCAGGGGCAAGGCGGGGAGCTGTTTTTT. The rearrangement uses TRBV2 and TRBJ2-2, with D possibly being TRBD1 (6 bases). CDR3 length equals 14 residues. CDR1 and CDR2 (germline): SNHLY, FYNNEI. With 5 bases removed from V and 7 bases from J, the gap between germline ends came to 14 bases. The complete variable domain, with remaining parts taken from reference TRBV2 and TRBJ2-2, reads EPEVTQTPSHQVTQMGQEVILRCVPISNHLYFYWYRQILGQKVEFLVSFYNNEISEKSEIFDDQFSVERPDGSNFTLKIRSTKLEDSAMYFCASSFQGQGGELFFGEGSRLTVL.

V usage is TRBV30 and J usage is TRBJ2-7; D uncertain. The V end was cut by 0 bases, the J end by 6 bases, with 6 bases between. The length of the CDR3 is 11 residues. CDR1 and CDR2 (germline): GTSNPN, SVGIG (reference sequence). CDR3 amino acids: CAWSVVGEQYF. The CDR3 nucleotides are TGTGCCTGGAGTGTTGTAGGCGAGCAGTACTTC.

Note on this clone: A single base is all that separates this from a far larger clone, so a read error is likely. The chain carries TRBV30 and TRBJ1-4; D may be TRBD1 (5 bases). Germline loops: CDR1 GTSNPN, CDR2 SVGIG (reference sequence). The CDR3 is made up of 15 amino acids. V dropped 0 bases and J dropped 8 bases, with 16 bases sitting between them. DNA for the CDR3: TGTGCCTGGAGTGTACTCAGGACGAGGGGCGAAAAACTGTTTTTT. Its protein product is CAWSVLRTRGEKLFF. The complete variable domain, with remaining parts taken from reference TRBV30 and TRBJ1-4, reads SQTIHQWPATLVQPVGSPLSLECTVEGTSNPNLYWYRQAAGRGLQLLFYSVGIGQISSEVPQNLSASRPQDRQFILSSKKLLLSDSGFYLCAWSVLRTRGEKLFFGSGTQLSVL.

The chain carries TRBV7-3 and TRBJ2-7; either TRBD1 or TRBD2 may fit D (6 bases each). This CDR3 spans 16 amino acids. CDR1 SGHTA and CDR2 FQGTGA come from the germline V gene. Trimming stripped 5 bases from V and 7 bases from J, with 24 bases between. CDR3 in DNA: TGTGCCAGCAGCCTAGCTGGGGGGCAGTTCCTATGGGAGCAGTACTTC. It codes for CASSLAGGQFLWEQYF.

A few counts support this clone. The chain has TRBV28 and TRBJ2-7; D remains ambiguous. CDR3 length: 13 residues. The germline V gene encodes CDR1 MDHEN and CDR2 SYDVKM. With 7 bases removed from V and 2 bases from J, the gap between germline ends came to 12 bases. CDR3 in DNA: TGTGCCAGCAAGGTGACATCTACCTACGAGCAGTACTTC. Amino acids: CASKVTSTYEQYF.

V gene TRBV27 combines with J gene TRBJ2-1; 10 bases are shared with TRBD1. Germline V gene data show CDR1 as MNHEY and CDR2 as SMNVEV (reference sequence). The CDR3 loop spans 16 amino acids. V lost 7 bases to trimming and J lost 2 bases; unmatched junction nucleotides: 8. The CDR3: CASKNVGTGAYNEQFF. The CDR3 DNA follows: TGTGCCAGCAAAAACGTCGGGACAGGGGCCTACAATGAGCAGTTCTTC.